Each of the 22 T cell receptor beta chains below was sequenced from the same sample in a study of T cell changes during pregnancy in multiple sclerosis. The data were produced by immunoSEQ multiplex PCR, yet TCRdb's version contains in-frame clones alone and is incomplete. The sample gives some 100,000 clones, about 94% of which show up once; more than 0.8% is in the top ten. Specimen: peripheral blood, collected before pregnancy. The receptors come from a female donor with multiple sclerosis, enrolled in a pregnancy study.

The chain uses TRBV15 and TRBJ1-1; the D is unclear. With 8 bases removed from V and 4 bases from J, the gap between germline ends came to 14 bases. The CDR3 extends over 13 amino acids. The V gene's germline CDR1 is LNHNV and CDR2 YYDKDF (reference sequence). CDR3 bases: TGTGCCACCCTCCATCCACAGAGCACTGAAGCTTTCTTT. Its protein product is CATLHPQSTEAFF.

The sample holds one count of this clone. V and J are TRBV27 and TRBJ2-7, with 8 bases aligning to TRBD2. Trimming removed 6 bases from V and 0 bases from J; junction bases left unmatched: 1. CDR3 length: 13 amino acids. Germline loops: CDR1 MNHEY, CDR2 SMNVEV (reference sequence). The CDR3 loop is CASSGGVSYEQYF. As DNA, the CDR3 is TGTGCCAGCAGCGGGGGGGTCTCCTACGAGCAGTACTTC.

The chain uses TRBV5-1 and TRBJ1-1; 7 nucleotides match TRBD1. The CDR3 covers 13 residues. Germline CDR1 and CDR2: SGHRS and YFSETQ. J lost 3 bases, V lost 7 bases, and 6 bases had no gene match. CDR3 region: CASFEQGHTEAFF. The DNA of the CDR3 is TGCGCCAGCTTCGAACAGGGGCACACTGAAGCTTTCTTT.

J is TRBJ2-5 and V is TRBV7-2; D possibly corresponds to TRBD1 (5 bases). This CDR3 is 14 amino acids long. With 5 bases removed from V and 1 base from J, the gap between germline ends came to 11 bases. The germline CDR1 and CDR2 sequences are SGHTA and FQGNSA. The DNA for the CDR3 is TGTGCCAGCAGCCGACAGCGACGCCAAGAGACCCAGTACTTC. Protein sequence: CASSRQRRQETQYF.

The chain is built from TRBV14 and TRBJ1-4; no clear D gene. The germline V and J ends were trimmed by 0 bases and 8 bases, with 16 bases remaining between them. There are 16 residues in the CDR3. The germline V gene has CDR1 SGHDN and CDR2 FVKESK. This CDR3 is CASSQDLPGASEKLFF. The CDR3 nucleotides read TGTGCCAGCAGCCAAGATCTCCCAGGAGCTAGCGAAAAACTGTTTTTT.

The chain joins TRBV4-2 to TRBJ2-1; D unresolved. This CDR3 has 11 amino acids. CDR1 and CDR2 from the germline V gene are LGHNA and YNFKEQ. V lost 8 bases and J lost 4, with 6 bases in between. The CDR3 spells CASGFYNEQFF. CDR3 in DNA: TGTGCCAGCGGCTTTTACAATGAGCAGTTCTTC.

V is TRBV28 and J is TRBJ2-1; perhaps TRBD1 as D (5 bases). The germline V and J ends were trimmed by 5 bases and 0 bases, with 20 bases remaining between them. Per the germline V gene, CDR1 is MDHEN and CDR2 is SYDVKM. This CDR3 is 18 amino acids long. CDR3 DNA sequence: TGTGCCAGCAGTCGGGCAGGGTCCCTTCTTAGCTCCTACAATGAGCAGTTCTTC. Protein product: CASSRAGSLLSSYNEQFF.

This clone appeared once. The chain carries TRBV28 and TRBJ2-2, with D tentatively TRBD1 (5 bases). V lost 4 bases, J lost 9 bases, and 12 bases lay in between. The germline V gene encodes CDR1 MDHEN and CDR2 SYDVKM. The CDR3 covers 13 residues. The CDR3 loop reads CASSYGAIRELFF. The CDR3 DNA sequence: TGTGCCAGCAGTTATGGGGCGATCCGGGAGCTGTTTTTT.

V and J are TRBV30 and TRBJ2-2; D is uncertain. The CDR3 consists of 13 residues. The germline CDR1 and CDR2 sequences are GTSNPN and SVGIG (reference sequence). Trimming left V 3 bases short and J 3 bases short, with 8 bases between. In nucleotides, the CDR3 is TGTGCCTGGAGACCTGAGGACACCGGGGAGCTGTTTTTT. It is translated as CAWRPEDTGELFF.

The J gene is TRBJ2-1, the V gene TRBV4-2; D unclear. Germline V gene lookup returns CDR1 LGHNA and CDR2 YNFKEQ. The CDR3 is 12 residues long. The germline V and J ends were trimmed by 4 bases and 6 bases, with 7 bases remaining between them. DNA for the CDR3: TGTGCCAGCAGCCTAATCCCCAATGAGCAGTTCTTC. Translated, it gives CASSLIPNEQFF.

The CDR3 nucleotides read TGTGCCAGCAGTGTCGGACTCCTTAACTATGGCTACACCTTC. Its protein product is CASSVGLLNYGYTF. The genes are TRBV6-5 and TRBJ1-2, with D uncertain. Between the trimmed V and J ends, which lost 5 bases and 1 base, there was a span of 11 bases. The CDR3 consists of 14 residues. CDR1 is MNHEY, CDR2 SVGAGI, per germline.

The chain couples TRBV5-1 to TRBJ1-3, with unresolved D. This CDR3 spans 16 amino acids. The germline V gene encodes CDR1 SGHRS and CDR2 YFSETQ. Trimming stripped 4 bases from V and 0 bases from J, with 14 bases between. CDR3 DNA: TGCGCCAGCAGCCCGGAGGTCAGAAGCTCTGGAAACACCATATATTTT. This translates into CASSPEVRSSGNTIYF.

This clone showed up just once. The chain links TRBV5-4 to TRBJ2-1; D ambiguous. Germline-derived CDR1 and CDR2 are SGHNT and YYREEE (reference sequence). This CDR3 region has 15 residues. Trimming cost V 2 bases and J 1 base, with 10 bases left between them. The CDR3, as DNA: TGTGCCAGCAGCTTAGCTCCCCTATCCTACAATGAGCAGTTCTTC. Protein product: CASSLAPLSYNEQFF.

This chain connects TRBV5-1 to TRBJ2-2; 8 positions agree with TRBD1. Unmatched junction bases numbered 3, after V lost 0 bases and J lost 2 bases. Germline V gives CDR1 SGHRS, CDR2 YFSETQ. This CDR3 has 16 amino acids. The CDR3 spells CASSLAGGGNTGELFF. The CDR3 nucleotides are TGCGCCAGCAGCTTGGCAGGGGGCGGTAACACCGGGGAGCTGTTTTTT.

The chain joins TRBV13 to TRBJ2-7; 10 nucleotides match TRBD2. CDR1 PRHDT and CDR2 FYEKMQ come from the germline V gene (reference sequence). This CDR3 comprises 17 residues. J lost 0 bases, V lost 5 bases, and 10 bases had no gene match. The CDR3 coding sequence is TGTGCCAGCAGCCTAAGCCCGCTAGCGGGAGCCTCCTACGAGCAGTACTTC. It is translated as CASSLSPLAGASYEQYF.

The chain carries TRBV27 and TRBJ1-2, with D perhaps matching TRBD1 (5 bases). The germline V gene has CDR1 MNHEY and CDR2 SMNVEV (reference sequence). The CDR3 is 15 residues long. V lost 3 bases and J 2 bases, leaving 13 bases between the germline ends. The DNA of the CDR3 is TGTGCCAGCAGTTTCCTAGGTAGACAGAACTATGGCTACACCTTC. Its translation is CASSFLGRQNYGYTF.

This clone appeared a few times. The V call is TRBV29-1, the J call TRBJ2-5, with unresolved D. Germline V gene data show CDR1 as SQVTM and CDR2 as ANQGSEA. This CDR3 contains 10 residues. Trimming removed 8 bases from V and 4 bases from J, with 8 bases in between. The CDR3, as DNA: TGCAGCACCGGTGGAGAGACCCAGTACTTC. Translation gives CSTGGETQYF.

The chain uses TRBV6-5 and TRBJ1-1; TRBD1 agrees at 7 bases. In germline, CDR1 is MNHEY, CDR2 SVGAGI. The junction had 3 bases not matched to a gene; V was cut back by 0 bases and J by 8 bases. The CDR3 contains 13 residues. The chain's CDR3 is CASSYSETGEAFF. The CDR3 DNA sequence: TGTGCCAGCAGTTACTCCGAGACAGGGGAAGCTTTCTTT.

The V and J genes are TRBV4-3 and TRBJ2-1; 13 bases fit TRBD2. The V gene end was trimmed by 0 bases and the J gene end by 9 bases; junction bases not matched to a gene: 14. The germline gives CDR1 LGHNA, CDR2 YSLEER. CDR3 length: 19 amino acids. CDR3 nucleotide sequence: TGCGCCAGCAGCCAAGATCCCTTTGGACTAGCGGGAGAGTTCGGTGAGCAGTTCTTC. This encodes CASSQDPFGLAGEFGEQFF.

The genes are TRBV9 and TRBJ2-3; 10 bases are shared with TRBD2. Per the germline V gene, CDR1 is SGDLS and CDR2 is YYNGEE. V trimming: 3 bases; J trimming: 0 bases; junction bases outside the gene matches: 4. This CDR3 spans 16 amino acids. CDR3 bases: TGTGCCAGCAGCGAGACTAGCGGGCTAAGCACAGATACGCAGTATTTT. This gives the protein CASSETSGLSTDTQYF.

CDR3 loop: CASSGSTGGAFF. The CDR3 DNA reads as TGTGCCAGCAGTGGATCGACAGGTGGGGCTTTCTTT. The chain uses TRBV27 and TRBJ1-1; a weak D match, TRBD1 (6 bases). From germline, CDR1 is MNHEY and CDR2 SMNVEV (reference sequence). The ends were cut back, 5 bases at V and 11 bases at J, with 15 bases in the middle. The CDR3 is 12 amino acids.

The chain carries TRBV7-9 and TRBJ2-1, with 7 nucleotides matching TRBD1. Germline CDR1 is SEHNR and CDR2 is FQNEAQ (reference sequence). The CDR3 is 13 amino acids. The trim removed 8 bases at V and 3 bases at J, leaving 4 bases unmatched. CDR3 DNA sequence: TGTGCCAGCGGGACAGCTTACTACAATGAGCAGTTCTTC. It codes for CASGTAYYNEQFF.